The next 10 T cell receptor beta chains were all read from a single sample in a study of blood T cell repertoires in COVID-19 (dated by TCRdb to about 2020). The library was generated by the immunoSEQ multiplex PCR assay. Entries here come from immuneACCESS through TCRdb and include only in-frame sequences with V and J called. Some clones fail to appear in such tables; in the studies checked, an unresolved V gene covers under half of the shortfall, and the cause of the remainder is unknown. This sample gives about 390,000 clones in total; over 75% of them show up just once. About 2.1% of the sample is held by the ten biggest clonotypes. Material for sequencing was peripheral blood. The receptors come from a woman aged 60-75 years with COVID-19, enrolled during active disease.

This chain connects TRBV5-1 to TRBJ1-1; TRBD1 is a possible D gene (5 bases). The germline V gene encodes CDR1 SGHRS and CDR2 YFSETQ. CDR3 length: 15 amino acids. Trimming removed 4 bases from V and 1 base from J, with 14 bases in between. CDR3 protein: CASSGSGGPNTEAFF. CDR3 bases: TGCGCCAGCAGCGGATCCGGGGGACCGAACACTGAAGCTTTCTTT.

V is TRBV6-5 and J is TRBJ2-5; D perhaps matches TRBD1 (5 bases). V lost 6 bases and J lost 5, with 16 bases in between. CDR3 length equals 14 residues. The germline gives CDR1 MNHEY, CDR2 SVGAGI. The CDR3 DNA follows: TGTGCCAGCAGCTTACAGGACGCAGGGGAGACCCAGTACTTC. It translates to CASSLQDAGETQYF.

The chain couples TRBV28 to TRBJ2-1; weak D call: TRBD1 (6 bases). The CDR3 sequence is 15 residues long. V lost 8 bases and J 0 bases, leaving 14 bases between the germline ends. Germline loops: CDR1 MDHEN, CDR2 SYDVKM. CDR3 region: CASATMDSSYNEQFF. The CDR3 nucleotides read TGTGCCAGCGCCACCATGGACAGCTCCTACAATGAGCAGTTCTTC.

The genes are TRBV29-1 and TRBJ2-2; TRBD1 might be the D (5 bases). The V end was cut by 2 bases, the J end by 5 bases, with 15 bases between. The CDR3 covers 15 residues. Germline V CDR1 and CDR2: SQVTM, ANQGSEA. The CDR3 region is CSVERQGSRTGELFF. The CDR3 region has the DNA TGCAGCGTTGAACGGCAGGGCAGTAGAACCGGGGAGCTGTTTTTT.

The gene calls are TRBV15 and TRBJ1-2, with D possibly TRBD1 on 6 matching bases. Germline V gene data show CDR1 as LNHNV and CDR2 as YYDKDF (reference sequence). There are 14 residues in the CDR3. V lost 2 bases to trimming and J lost 7 bases, with 14 bases between them. CDR3 loop: CATSRKTGLSGYTF. As DNA, the CDR3 is TGTGCCACCAGCAGAAAGACAGGCCTCAGTGGCTACACCTTC.

The chain combines TRBV5-1 with TRBJ2-3, with 7 bases identical to TRBD1. CDR1 is SGHRS and CDR2 is YFSETQ in the germline V gene. There are 14 residues in the CDR3. V lost 4 bases to trimming and J lost 0 bases; unmatched junction nucleotides: 2. The CDR3: CASSRDRSTDTQYF. CDR3 in DNA: TGCGCCAGCAGCCGGGACAGAAGCACAGATACGCAGTATTTT.

The chain is built from TRBV5-4 and TRBJ2-3; 11 nucleotides match TRBD2. From germline, CDR1 is SGHNT and CDR2 YYREEE (reference sequence). V lost 4 bases, J lost 8 bases, and 12 bases stayed unmatched. The CDR3 is 16 residues long. The CDR3 DNA reads TGTGCCAGCAGCCCTGGGGGTCTAGCGGGGGGACGTACGCAGTATTTT. This gives the protein CASSPGGLAGGRTQYF.

The chain joins TRBV10-3 to TRBJ2-7, with D possibly matching TRBD2 (5 bases). The CDR3 contains 13 residues. V lost 10 bases and J 6 bases, leaving 19 bases between the germline ends. Germline values: CDR1 ENHRY, CDR2 SYGVKD. CDR3 loop: CATRGSPGSEQYF. As DNA, the CDR3 is TGTGCCACCCGGGGTAGCCCGGGGTCCGAGCAGTACTTC.

This chain joins TRBV5-1 and TRBJ1-1; perhaps TRBD1 as D (6 bases). Germline assignment: CDR1 SGHRS and CDR2 YFSETQ. Trimming pared 7 bases from V and 0 bases from J, leaving 16 bases between. This CDR3 region has 15 residues. This CDR3 reads CASGIQGSVNTEAFF. The CDR3 region has the DNA TGCGCCAGCGGCATACAGGGATCGGTGAACACTGAAGCTTTCTTT.

This clone was detected once. The chain couples TRBV28 to TRBJ2-3; TRBD2 matches at 13 bases. V was clipped by 3 bases and J by 10 bases; unmatched bases: 7. Germline lookup yields CDR1 MDHEN and CDR2 SYDVKM. This CDR3 spans 15 amino acids. CDR3 nucleotide sequence: TGTGCCAGCAGTTTTTCCGGACTAGCGGGGGATTCGCAGTATTTT. It yields the protein CASSFSGLAGDSQYF.